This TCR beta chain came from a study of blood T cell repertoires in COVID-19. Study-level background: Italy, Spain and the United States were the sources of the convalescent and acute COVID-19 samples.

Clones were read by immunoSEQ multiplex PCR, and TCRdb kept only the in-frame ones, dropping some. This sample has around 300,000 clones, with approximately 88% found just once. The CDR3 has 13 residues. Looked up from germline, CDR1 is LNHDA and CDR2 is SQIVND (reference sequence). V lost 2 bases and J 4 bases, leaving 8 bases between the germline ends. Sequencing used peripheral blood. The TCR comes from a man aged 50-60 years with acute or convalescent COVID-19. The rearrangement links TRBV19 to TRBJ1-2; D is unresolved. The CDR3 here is CASSIRGLYGYTF. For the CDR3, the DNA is TGTGCCAGTAGTATACGTGGACTCTATGGCTACACCTTC.